This TCR beta chain was retrieved from a study of blood T cell repertoires in COVID-19. Turning to the study itself: COVID-19 samples, acute and convalescent, were from the United States, Italy and Spain. Nucleic acid was either cDNA or gDNA, and it came from T cells, B-cell-depleted T cells, or PBMCs.

Sequencing used immunoSEQ multiplex PCR; TCRdb keeps in-frame clones, though not all of them. In the table there are approximately 120,000 clones, about 89% of which are singletons. The CDR3 is 16 residues long. Unmatched junction bases numbered 7, after V lost 5 bases and J lost 3 bases. The germline CDR1 and CDR2 sequences are SEHNR and FQNEAQ (reference sequence). This receptor was taken from a human donor with acute or convalescent COVID-19. The donor label of this sample is uncertain. The rearrangement uses TRBV7-9 and TRBJ1-5, with TRBD1 matching 10 bases. Specimen: peripheral blood. The CDR3 spells CASSQTGGLANQPQHF. In DNA, the CDR3 is TGTGCCAGCAGCCAGACAGGGGGCCTGGCCAATCAGCCCCAGCATTTT.